This is a list of T cell receptor beta chains from one sample in a study of PD-1 blockade in classical Hodgkin lymphoma. Profiling relied on immunoSEQ multiplex PCR, and the TCRdb table lists in-frame clones only, not all of them. The sample holds just under 100,000 clones, approximately 80% seen once. Sequences were derived from peripheral blood mononuclear cells (PBMCs), sampled at baseline. Every receptor here comes from a human donor with classical Hodgkin lymphoma. The CDR3 runs from the conserved cysteine through the conserved F or W. The D gene is left open where the match is weak. Clone size is given for some rows only: seen once, a few or many times, or a class if the clone is expanded.

>TRBJ2-1|TRBV30|.|TRBD2
TGTGCCTGGAGTCTAAGGACTAGCGGAGCCCATACGAATGAGCAGTTCTTC
CAWSLRTSGAHTNEQFF
>TRBJ2-2|TRBV19|.|.
TGTGCCACCGGGGTAGGAGTCGCCGGGGAGCTGTTTTTT
CATGVGVAGELFF
>TRBJ1-4|TRBV6-1|.|TRBD1
TGTGCCAGCACCGACAGGGCTGCTAATGAAAAACTGTTTTTT
CASTDRAANEKLFF
>TRBJ2-2|TRBV10-1|.|.
TGCGCCAGCAGTCGGACTACCGGGGAGCTGTTTTTT
CASSRTTGELFF
>TRBJ1-2|TRBV5-1|.|TRBD1
TGCGCCAGCAGTTCGGAGGGACAGCTCAACTATGGCTACACCTTC
CASSSEGQLNYGYTF
>TRBJ2-1|TRBV2|.|.
TGTGCCAGCAGTGAAGCGCTTCACAATGAGCAGTTCTTC
CASSEALHNEQFF
>TRBJ1-2|TRBV5-4|.|TRBD1
TGTGCCAGCAGCTTTGACAGGGGGCATGGCTACACCTTC
CASSFDRGHGYTF
>TRBJ2-1|TRBV6-4|.|.
TGTGCCAGCAGTGTTTCGGACAGACCCTACAATGAGCAGTTCTTC
CASSVSDRPYNEQFF
>TRBJ1-2|TRBV19|.|TRBD1
TGTGCCAGTAGGACGACAGGGGGTACCTATGGCTACACCTTC
CASRTTGGTYGYTF
>TRBJ1-1|TRBV19|.|.
TGTGCCAGTAGTCTACTGGGAGGTGGTGAAGCTTTCTTT
CASSLLGGGEAFF
>TRBJ2-3|TRBV7-3|.|TRBD2
TGTGCCAGCAGCTCGCTAGCGGGAGGTAGGGCAGATACGCAGTATTTT
CASSSLAGGRADTQYF
>TRBJ1-2|TRBV5-4|.|.
TGTGCCAGCAGCTTAGGGTCCGGACAGACAATCTATGGCTACACCTTC
CASSLGSGQTIYGYTF
>TRBJ2-7|TRBV5-8|many|TRBD1
TGTGCCAGCAGCTTGGGACAGGGCGACGAGCAGTACTTC
CASSLGQGDEQYF
>TRBJ1-1|TRBV4-2|.|TRBD1
TGTGCCAGCAGCCAAGGACAGGGGTACACTGAAGCTTTCTTT
CASSQGQGYTEAFF
>TRBJ2-3|TRBV7-3|.|.
TGTGCCAGCAGCTTCGCGAGCACAGATACGCAGTATTTT
CASSFASTDTQYF
>TRBJ2-1|TRBV30|.|.
TGTGCCTGGGGTAGTAGCACTGAGCAGTTCTTC
CAWGSSTEQFF
>TRBJ2-2|TRBV4-2|.|TRBD1
TGTGCCAGCAGCCAAGGGGGCAGGGGGACCACCGGGGAGCTGTTTTTT
CASSQGGRGTTGELFF
>TRBJ1-2|TRBV6-5|.|.
TGTGCCGCCGGCTTGGGCTACACCTTC
CAAGLGYTF
>TRBJ2-5|TRBV5-1|few|.
TGCGCCAGCAGCCCGCGGCAGGGGGGGGAGACCCAGTACTTC
CASSPRQGGETQYF
>TRBJ2-7|TRBV28|.|.
TGTGCCAGCAGTTCCCAGGGACAAGGGCACTACGAGCAGTACTTC
CASSSQGQGHYEQYF
>TRBJ2-5|TRBV10-3|.|TRBD1
TGTGCCATCAGTGAGGTGGGACAGGGGGAGACCCAGTACTTC
CAISEVGQGETQYF
>TRBJ1-3|TRBV2|.|TRBD1
TGTGCCAGCGGATTACAGGGGACTGGAAACACCATATATTTT
CASGLQGTGNTIYF
>TRBJ2-2|TRBV10-3|.|.
TGTGCCATCAGTGAGTCCCCCGCGAACACCGGGGAGCTGTTTTTT
CAISESPANTGELFF
>TRBJ2-3|TRBV5-4|.|.
TGTGCCAGCAGCTTGGCCGGGAAGGCCACAGATACGCAGTATTTT
CASSLAGKATDTQYF
>TRBJ2-7|TRBV5-1|.|.
TGCGCCAGCAGCTTGGACACGGCAGGGAACGAGCAGTACTTC
CASSLDTAGNEQYF
>TRBJ1-1|TRBV10-3|once|TRBD1
TGTGCCATCAGTGATCACGGACAGGGGGCAAGGTCGGGCACTGAAGCTTTCTTT
CAISDHGQGARSGTEAFF
>TRBJ1-4|TRBV18|.|.
TGTGCCAGCTCACCAGGCAGGGTGGGCGAAAAACTGTTTTTT
CASSPGRVGEKLFF
>TRBJ1-4|TRBV30|once|.
TGTGCCTGGAGTGTACTGCAGGCAACTAATGAAAAACTGTTTTTT
CAWSVLQATNEKLFF
>TRBJ1-2|TRBV27|.|.
TGTGCCAGCAGTCCCACCTTGGGCTATGGCTACACCTTC
CASSPTLGYGYTF
>TRBJ1-2|TRBV10-2|few|.
TGCGCCAGCAGTGAGAGGACCCTCACCGGGGGCTACACCTTC
CASSERTLTGGYTF
>TRBJ2-5|TRBV7-3|.|TRBD2
TGTGCCAGCAGGATGACTAGCGGAGGCGACGGAAAAGAGACCCAGTACTTC
CASRMTSGGDGKETQYF
>TRBJ2-7|TRBV30|.|TRBD2
TGTGCCTGGACGGCGGGAGGCTACGAGCAGTACTTC
CAWTAGGYEQYF
>TRBJ2-2|TRBV7-2|.|TRBD2
TGTGCCAGCAGCTTAAGGGCGGGGGAGGTCGGGGAGCTGTTTTTT
CASSLRAGEVGELFF
>TRBJ2-7|TRBV28|.|.
TGTGCCAGCAGTCCTTGGTCCTACGAGCAGTACTTC
CASSPWSYEQYF
>TRBJ2-6|TRBV7-9|.|.
TGTGCCAGCAGCTTAGCGGAGGGTCTCGGCTCTGGGGCCAACGTCCTGACTTTC
CASSLAEGLGSGANVLTF
>TRBJ1-5|TRBV18|once|.
TGTGCCAGCTCCCCTAGCCGATCCGGCAATCAGCCCCAGCATTTT
CASSPSRSGNQPQHF
>TRBJ2-5|TRBV29-1|once|TRBD2
TGCAGTGTCGGGGGAGGGGTGTCCCAAGAGACCCAGTACTTC
CSVGGGVSQETQYF
>TRBJ2-7|TRBV29-1|.|TRBD2
TGCAGCGTTCCTACGACTAGCGGTTACGAGCAGTACTTC
CSVPTTSGYEQYF
>TRBJ1-5|TRBV28|few|.
TGTGCCAGCAGTTTAGGGGGGAGTCAGCCCCAGCATTTT
CASSLGGSQPQHF
>TRBJ1-2|TRBV30|.|TRBD1
TGTGCCTGGAGTACCGGACAGGGGGAATACTATGGCTACACCTTC
CAWSTGQGEYYGYTF
>TRBJ1-5|TRBV28|.|TRBD1
TGTGCCAGCAGAGGGACAGGGTCAAGTTTTCAGCCCCAGCATTTT
CASRGTGSSFQPQHF
>TRBJ2-7|TRBV29-1|.|TRBD2
TGCAGCGTTGCTGGACGGCCAAGACTAGCGGGAGCCCTTAAACAGGTCTACGAGCAGTACTTC
CSVAGRPRLAGALKQVYEQYF
>TRBJ2-5|TRBV10-3|.|.
TGTGCCATCAGTGTCCGCCAGGGTCAAGAGACCCAGTACTTC
CAISVRQGQETQYF
>TRBJ1-2|TRBV10-3|.|TRBD1
TGTGCCATAAGACCAGGGGGCGCCGGGGCTGGCTACACCTTC
CAIRPGGAGAGYTF
>TRBJ2-3|TRBV5-1|.|TRBD2
TGCGCCAGCAGCTTGGCGGGGGGGCGTAGCACAGATACGCAGTATTTT
CASSLAGGRSTDTQYF
>TRBJ2-7|TRBV6-4|.|TRBD1
TGTGCCAGCAGTGACTCTCTAGGGGGCGACTACGAGCAGTACTTC
CASSDSLGGDYEQYF
>TRBJ1-5|TRBV6-1|.|TRBD1
TGTGCCAGCAGTCTCGAACAGGGGAGCAATCAGCCCCAGCATTTT
CASSLEQGSNQPQHF
>TRBJ2-2|TRBV6-1|.|.
TGTGCCAGCAGCCCGACCTTAGTAAACACCGGGGAGCTGTTTTTT
CASSPTLVNTGELFF
>TRBJ1-2|TRBV19|.|.
TGTGCCAGTAGTATCGGGGTGGACTATGGCTACACCTTC
CASSIGVDYGYTF
>TRBJ1-1|TRBV5-1|.|.
TGCGCCAGCGGGCCAGCGAACACTGAAGCTTTCTTT
CASGPANTEAFF
>TRBJ1-4|TRBV27|once|.
TGTGCCAGCAGACGCCGGCGGGGGGGAGATAATGAAAAACTGTTTTTT
CASRRRRGGDNEKLFF
>TRBJ2-7|TRBV7-6|.|.
TGTGCCAGCAGCTTCCGTGCCGGGACCTACGAGCAGTACTTC
CASSFRAGTYEQYF
>TRBJ2-5|TRBV6-1|.|.
TGTGCCAGCAGTGAAGGGGTAGCGGAAGAGACCCAGTACTTC
CASSEGVAEETQYF
>TRBJ2-7|TRBV5-1|.|.
TGCGCCAGCAGCGCGGGCCGTACCTACGAGCAGTACTTC
CASSAGRTYEQYF
>TRBJ2-3|TRBV5-1|.|.
TGCGCCAGCAGCCTGTACGGGGGGCAAAGCACAGATACGCAGTATTTT
CASSLYGGQSTDTQYF
>TRBJ2-2|TRBV11-2|once|.
TGTGCCAGCACCGGGGTAGGGGTCACCGGGGAGCTGTTTTTT
CASTGVGVTGELFF
>TRBJ2-7|TRBV5-4|.|TRBD1
TGTGCCAGCAGCCTGGACAGGGGGGGCGAGCAGTACTTC
CASSLDRGGEQYF
>TRBJ1-5|TRBV10-3|.|.
TGTGCCAGCAGTTACGGTACAGGGTTAAATCAGCCCCAGCATTTT
CASSYGTGLNQPQHF
>TRBJ2-7|TRBV10-3|.|.
TGTGCCATCAGTGAGTCTGTTTGGGTCTACGAGCAGTACTTC
CAISESVWVYEQYF